Described below is a single T cell receptor beta chain sequence and its context. This specimen belongs to a study of blood T cell repertoires in COVID-19. In the study overall: Italy, Spain and the United States were the sources of the convalescent and acute COVID-19 samples. PBMCs, B-cell-depleted T cells, or T cells were the source of the cDNA or gDNA that made up the material.

The authors' processing: Reference gene primer amplification in the assay estimated nucleated cell counts. Method: immunoSEQ multiplex PCR; TCRdb's copy keeps in-frame clones and lacks some. V, J and clone size are those of that table, while D and trimming were read from the DNA. The data contain around 60,000 clones, approximately 78% of them singletons. This CDR3 spans 15 amino acids. CDR1 is LGHNT, CDR2 FRNRAP, per germline. Trimming cost V 2 bases and J 7 bases, with 15 bases left between them. Sequencing was done on a sample of peripheral blood. The genes are TRBV12-5 and TRBJ2-4, with a weak D call TRBD2 (5 bases). The receptor's source is an elderly man with acute or convalescent COVID-19. CDR3: CASGLLNFGVNIQYF. The CDR3 DNA follows: TGTGCTAGTGGTTTGCTCAATTTCGGGGTGAACATTCAGTACTTC.